A selection of T cell receptor beta chains follows, all from one sample in a study of blood T cell repertoires in COVID-19. Some clones are missing from TCRdb's copy, which holds only in-frame ones; the method was immunoSEQ multiplex PCR. This table holds around 94,000 clones, 65% to 90% found once. Sequenced material: peripheral blood. All receptors come from a man older than 75 with acute or convalescent COVID-19. CDR3s leave out the opening cysteine and the closing phenylalanine or tryptophan. The D gene is left open where the match is weak.

v_call,d_call,cdr3_aa
TRBV10-3,TRBD1,ATWIGQDSNTIY
TRBV29-1,TRBD2,SVESSGNPYNEQF
TRBV5-1,TRBD1,ASSLAAGTAGGYEQY
TRBV5-5,TRBD1,ASSLTGAGANVLT
TRBV28,NA,ASRDGGSASNEKLF
TRBV7-3,NA,ASSFDRNQPQH
TRBV6-5,NA,ASSYSFRDTQY
TRBV5-4,TRBD2,ASSFPGTSGRTPETQY
TRBV18,NA,ASSRTENQPQH
TRBV28,NA,ASSSSDLGSGELF
TRBV6-1,NA,ASSENGGAYGYT
TRBV5-4,NA,ASSSPESPLH
TRBV7-9,NA,ASSSTAGWNSPLH
TRBV7-2,TRBD2,ASSLGLAGRSSYNEQF
TRBV2,NA,ASRPGHATDTQY
TRBV20-1,NA,RGGNGQGYT
TRBV7-9,TRBD2,ASSLFGLAGGRAREQF
TRBV5-3,NA,ARSSRGSSLEQY
TRBV19,TRBD1,ASSLPGGDRGCNQPQH
TRBV18,TRBD1,ASSQGQGNEQY
TRBV27,NA,ASSLPGMPQH
TRBV18,TRBD1,ASSPFHTGGSSYNSPLH
TRBV27,TRBD1,ASSLRGQGPHFTEAF
TRBV28,NA,ASRGSFSLGLF
TRBV29-1,TRBD2,SVAISGGTYEQY
TRBV5-1,NA,ASSLGVSGNTIY
TRBV23-1,TRBD1,ASSPPGPRDSPCKAKNIQY
TRBV27,NA,ASSLTAAYNEQF
TRBV2,NA,ASRGDWQPEAF
TRBV7-8,NA,ASSLRSDRSPLH
TRBV2,TRBD1,ASRTGGNYGYT
TRBV18,NA,ASSPRPTGTANEKLF